Presented here are 30 T cell receptor beta chains from one specimen sequenced in a study of T-cell memory formation after mild COVID-19. TCRdb analysed the 5' RACE reads with MiXCR anew, one entry per CDR3 protein. The sample has roughly 240,000 distinct CDR3 sequences, about 16% seen once. Sequencing was done on a sample of PBMCs or a T cell subset sorted from them (not recorded which). The receptors derive from an adult woman who had mild COVID-19 (a few samples of this study predate the infection). Cell type and time point are not known.

CDR3 coding DNA: TGTGCCAGCAGCTTAGCCGGGGGCAGGCAAGGCGACGAGCAGTACTTC. Translating gives CASSLAGGRQGDEQYF. V usage is TRBV7-9 and J usage is TRBJ2-7; either TRBD1 or TRBD2 may supply D (6 bases each). The CDR3 covers 16 residues. Germline lookup yields CDR1 SEHNR and CDR2 FQNEAQ (reference sequence). V shed 0 bases and J shed 5 bases, with 17 bases lying between them.

The chain combines TRBV7-3 with TRBJ2-1; D remains ambiguous. V lost 3 bases and J 5 bases, leaving 8 bases between the germline ends. This CDR3 has 13 residues. Per the germline V gene, CDR1 is SGHTA and CDR2 is FQGTGA. DNA of the CDR3: TGTGCCAGCAGCTTGTCGCTTAACAATGAGCAGTTCTTC. Its protein is CASSLSLNNEQFF.

In this sample, this clonotype turned up a few times. The CDR3 protein is CASNLGGTDYGYTF. The CDR3 DNA reads as TGTGCCAGCAACCTCGGTGGGACAGACTATGGCTACACCTTC. This chain uses TRBV9 with TRBJ1-2; TRBD1 aligns across 7 bases. J lost 3 bases, V lost 6 bases, and 8 bases had no gene match. Germline CDR1 reads SGDLS; CDR2 reads YYNGEE. CDR3 size: 14 residues.

The rearrangement uses TRBV5-1 and TRBJ2-1; D unclear. V dropped 0 bases and J dropped 3 bases, with 4 bases sitting between them. This CDR3 has 13 amino acids. CDR1 SGHRS and CDR2 YFSETQ come from the germline V gene. The CDR3 protein is CASSLELYNEQFF. The CDR3 region has the DNA TGCGCCAGCAGCTTGGAACTCTACAATGAGCAGTTCTTC.

The J gene is TRBJ1-2, the V gene TRBV30; 10 bases line up with TRBD1. J gave up 3 bases and V 3 bases, and 4 bases lay outside the gene matches. The CDR3 loop spans 14 amino acids. Germline-derived CDR1 and CDR2 are GTSNPN and SVGIG (reference sequence). The CDR3 DNA reads as TGTGCCTGGAGCCGGGACAGGGGAGACTATGGCTACACCTTC. This translates into CAWSRDRGDYGYTF.

The J gene is TRBJ2-3, the V gene TRBV5-1; 7 bases fit TRBD1. Trimming removed 6 bases from V and 1 base from J; junction bases left unmatched: 2. The CDR3 has 13 amino acids. Germline CDR1 and CDR2: SGHRS and YFSETQ. The CDR3 sequence: CASNGQGTDTQYF. The DNA of the CDR3 is TGCGCCAGCAATGGACAGGGCACAGATACGCAGTATTTT. Filled out from reference TRBV5-1 and TRBJ2-3, the complete variable domain reads KAGVTQTPRYLIKTRGQQVTLSCSPISGHRSVSWYQQTPGQGLQFLFEYFSETQRNKGNFPGRFSGRQFSNSRSEMNVSTLELGDSALYLCASNGQGTDTQYFGPGTRLTVL.

In this sample, this clonotype turned up a few times. V usage is TRBV12-3 or TRBV12-4 and J usage is TRBJ2-7; no definite D call. Trimming cost V 3 bases and J 2 bases, with 11 bases left between them. The CDR3 loop spans 14 amino acids. This CDR3 reads CASSLRETAYEQYF. CDR3 in DNA: TGTGCCAGCAGTTTGAGAGAAACCGCCTACGAGCAGTACTTC.

The chain links TRBV4-1 to TRBJ1-1; D is possibly TRBD1 (6 bases). The CDR3 has 15 amino acids. V shed 4 bases and J shed 2 bases, with 14 bases lying between them. Germline-derived CDR1 and CDR2 are MGHRA and YSYEKL. For the CDR3, the DNA is TGCGCCAGCAGCCTGCCGGGTGGGGGCAACACTGAAGCTTTCTTT. Protein: CASSLPGGGNTEAFF.

This clonotype was detected a few times. This rearrangement joins TRBV3-1 to TRBJ1-3; D is unresolved. Germline CDR1 reads LGHDT; CDR2 reads YNNKEL (reference sequence). CDR3 length: 17 residues. Trimming cost V 4 bases and J 0 bases, with 16 bases left between them. The CDR3, as DNA: TGTGCCAGCAGCCCACTCTTTTGGTCCGTCTCTGGAAACACCATATATTTT. Its translation is CASSPLFWSVSGNTIYF.

This clonotype was seen more than once but under ten times. The genes are TRBV6-1 and TRBJ2-1; D unresolved. In germline, CDR1 is MNHNS, CDR2 SASEGT. Trimming removed 5 bases from V and 15 bases from J, with 14 bases in between. CDR3 size: 11 residues. The CDR3 is CASSKGRGVFF. The CDR3 nucleotides are TGTGCCAGCAGTAAAGGACGCGGCGTGTTCTTC.

This clonotype has at least ten counts. J is TRBJ2-4 and V is TRBV7-3; TRBD2 matches 10 bases. The CDR3 is 14 amino acids. V lost 5 bases and J lost 9; bases outside the gene matches: 7. Germline values: CDR1 SGHTA, CDR2 FQGTGA. CDR3 region: CASSRVAGGSIQYF. Written as DNA, the CDR3 is TGTGCCAGCAGCCGGGTAGCGGGAGGAAGCATTCAGTACTTC. The complete variable domain, with remaining parts taken from reference TRBV7-3 and TRBJ2-4, reads GAGVSQTPSNKVTEKGKYVELRCDPISGHTALYWYRQSLGQGPEFLIYFQGTGAADDSGLPNDRFFAVRPEGSVSTLKIQRTERGDSAVYLCASSRVAGGSIQYFGAGTRLSVL.

The chain carries TRBV10-3 and TRBJ2-7; weak D call: TRBD1 (6 bases). The CDR3 contains 14 residues. Germline assignment: CDR1 ENHRY and CDR2 SYGVKD. V lost 4 bases to trimming and J lost 0 bases, with 10 bases between them. CDR3 sequence reads: CAISGIGGSYEQYF. Here the CDR3 DNA reads TGTGCCATCAGTGGGATAGGGGGCTCCTACGAGCAGTACTTC.

The chain recombines TRBV27 with TRBJ1-4; D not resolved. V was clipped by 5 bases and J by 5 bases, with 12 bases between them. The CDR3 runs 14 residues. Looked up from germline, CDR1 is MNHEY and CDR2 is SMNVEV (reference sequence). The DNA for the CDR3 is TGTGCCAGCAGTCATCGGGATCGAAATGAAAAACTGTTTTTT. This sequence encodes CASSHRDRNEKLFF.

This clonotype appeared a few times. The rearrangement uses TRBV5-1 and TRBJ1-1; 12 nucleotides line up with TRBD1. The CDR3 covers 15 residues. CDR1 SGHRS and CDR2 YFSETQ come from the germline V gene. V shed 0 bases and J 10 bases; nucleotides not matched to a gene: 7. In DNA, the CDR3 is TGCGCCAGCAGCTTGGCCGCGGGACAGGGGGCTGGAGCTTTCTTT. Amino acid sequence: CASSLAAGQGAGAFF.

The V and J genes are TRBV6-5 and TRBJ2-5; D unclear. The length of the CDR3 is 13 residues. CDR1 and CDR2 (germline): MNHEY, SVGAGI. The ends were cut back, 5 bases at V and 1 base at J, with 8 bases in the middle. The CDR3 DNA sequence: TGTGCCAGCAGTCCGGCTCTCCAAGAGACCCAGTACTTC. Its translation is CASSPALQETQYF.

This clonotype was observed a few times. The chain combines TRBV30 with TRBJ2-2; D may match TRBD1 or TRBD2 (5 bases each). V was clipped by 7 bases and J by 4 bases, with 10 bases between them. The CDR3 extends over 12 amino acids. CDR1 is GTSNPN and CDR2 is SVGIG in the germline V gene (reference sequence). The chain's CDR3 is CALMRGTGELFF. DNA for the CDR3: TGTGCCTTGATGAGGGGCACCGGGGAGCTGTTTTTT.

The chain couples TRBV10-3 to TRBJ2-2; 11 bases match TRBD2. CDR1 and CDR2 from the germline V gene are ENHRY and SYGVKD. The CDR3 spans 15 residues. The V and J ends lost 6 bases and 5 bases, in that order; junction bases with no gene match: 5. DNA of the CDR3: TGTGCCATCAGCCTAGCGGGAGGAAGGACCGGGGAGCTGTTTTTT. It specifies CAISLAGGRTGELFF.

There are many counts of this clonotype. J is TRBJ2-5 and V is TRBV18; D is possibly TRBD1 (6 bases). The CDR3 covers 13 residues. Germline values: CDR1 KGHSH, CDR2 LQKENI. V was clipped by 1 base and J by 3 bases, with 6 bases between them. This chain's CDR3 is CASSPRTEETQYF. DNA for the CDR3: TGTGCCAGCTCACCACGGACAGAAGAGACCCAGTACTTC.

The V gene is TRBV7-6, the J gene TRBJ2-1; maybe TRBD1 (6 bases). The V gene's germline CDR1 is SGHVS and CDR2 FNYEAQ. Trimming took off 5 bases at V and 0 bases at J, with 14 bases between the two ends. The CDR3 covers 16 residues. DNA of the CDR3: TGTGCCAGCAGCCCACTAGGGGGAAGCTCCTACAATGAGCAGTTCTTC. This sequence encodes CASSPLGGSSYNEQFF.

The rearrangement joins TRBV29-1 to TRBJ2-3; tentatively, D is TRBD1 (5 bases). The CDR3 contains 13 residues. Germline V lookup: CDR1 SQVTM, CDR2 ANQGSEA. V was pared by 8 bases and J by 8 bases, with 20 bases between. CDR3 in DNA: TGCAGCTTAAGGTTGGCCGTTCAGGGTACGCAGTATTTT. This sequence encodes CSLRLAVQGTQYF.

The V call is TRBV12-3 or TRBV12-4, the J call TRBJ1-4, with a possible D match to TRBD1 (5 bases). The V end was cut by 6 bases, the J end by 8 bases, with 16 bases between. The CDR3 totals 14 residues. The DNA of the CDR3 is TGTGCCAGCAGCCCGGGGAGGGGTTGGGAAAAACTGTTTTTT. It translates to CASSPGRGWEKLFF.

This clonotype was counted between two and nine times. CDR3 DNA: TGTGCCAGCAGCCAAGATTGGGGGACAGGGAACTCTGGAAACACCATATATTTT. Its protein is CASSQDWGTGNSGNTIYF. This rearrangement joins TRBV4-2 to TRBJ1-3; 9 bases fit TRBD1. The CDR3 consists of 18 residues. The junction had 6 bases not matched to a gene; V was cut back by 0 bases and J by 0 bases. Looked up from germline, CDR1 is LGHNA and CDR2 is YNFKEQ.

This clonotype was detected many times. The chain joins TRBV5-5 to TRBJ1-5; perhaps TRBD1 as D (5 bases). Germline V gene data show CDR1 as SGHKS and CDR2 as YYEKEE (reference sequence). The V end lost 3 bases, the J end lost 2 bases, and 21 bases lay between the germline ends. This CDR3 is built from 18 residues. The DNA for the CDR3 is TGTGCCAGCAGCTCTACACCCGCAGGGCCCTTCGGCAATCAGCCCCAGCATTTT. This codes for CASSSTPAGPFGNQPQHF.

V usage is TRBV9 and J usage is TRBJ1-2; 8 bases map to TRBD1. CDR3 length: 16 amino acids. V shed 0 bases and J 6 bases; nucleotides not matched to a gene: 10. Germline V gene sequence: CDR1 SGDLS, CDR2 YYNGEE. The CDR3 reads CASSVESGQGRNGYTF. The DNA for the CDR3 is TGTGCCAGCAGCGTAGAGTCCGGACAGGGTCGGAATGGCTACACCTTC.

The rearrangement uses TRBV12-3 or TRBV12-4 and TRBJ2-7; 13 positions match TRBD2. The junction had 9 bases not matched to a gene; V was cut back by 6 bases and J by 1 base. CDR3 length: 17 amino acids. The CDR3: CASSHGLAGASSYEQYF. The CDR3 DNA sequence: TGTGCCAGCAGCCATGGACTAGCGGGGGCCTCGTCCTACGAGCAGTACTTC.

This chain uses TRBV30 with TRBJ1-1, with 7 bases that match TRBD1. The CDR3 totals 16 residues. Germline assignment: CDR1 GTSNPN and CDR2 SVGIG (reference sequence). V shed 3 bases and J 1 base; nucleotides not matched to a gene: 11. CDR3 nucleotides: TGTGCCTGGAGACTAAAGACAGGGAGGAGGAACACTGAAGCTTTCTTT. It codes for CAWRLKTGRRNTEAFF.

This clonotype turned up a few times. For the CDR3, the DNA is TGCAGCGTGACCTGGGACACATACACTGAAGCTTTCTTT. Encoded protein: CSVTWDTYTEAFF. The V call is TRBV29-1, the J call TRBJ1-1; D might be TRBD1 (6 bases). V gave up 6 bases and J gave up 3 bases, with 14 bases separating them. CDR3 length equals 13 residues. CDR1 is SQVTM and CDR2 is ANQGSEA in the germline V gene.

This clonotype has just a few counts. The V call is TRBV6-6, the J call TRBJ2-7; the match to TRBD1 covers 7 bases. With 9 bases clipped from V and 5 bases from J, the junction kept 13 bases outside the gene matches. The length of the CDR3 is 14 residues. Germline values: CDR1 MNHNY, CDR2 SVGAGI (reference sequence). The CDR3 loop is CASRSTGNTHEQYF. CDR3 sequence (DNA): TGTGCCAGTAGATCGACAGGGAACACCCACGAGCAGTACTTC.

The chain couples TRBV7-6 to TRBJ2-2; D gene unclear. Germline CDR1 is SGHVS and CDR2 is FNYEAQ. The CDR3 is 15 residues long. The V and J ends lost 6 bases and 0 bases respectively, with 11 bases between them. CDR3 DNA: TGTGCCAGCAGTCCGGTGGTAGCGAACACCGGGGAGCTGTTTTTT. This encodes CASSPVVANTGELFF.

The gene calls are TRBV6-5 and TRBJ2-5; D is possibly TRBD2 (6 bases). V was shortened by 8 bases and J by 2 bases, with 15 bases between the two germline ends. The CDR3 length is 14 residues. Germline-derived CDR1 and CDR2 are MNHEY and SVGAGI. The CDR3 nucleotides read TGTGCCAGCGGGAGTTGGGGGGAGCAAGAGACCCAGTACTTC. It is translated as CASGSWGEQETQYF.